These 8 T cell receptor beta chains originate from one sample sequenced in a study of blood T cell repertoires in COVID-19 (dated by TCRdb to the early 2020s). Libraries were prepared through the immunoSEQ multiplex PCR assay. TCRdb carries this immuneACCESS record with in-frame sequences only. Its versions omit some clonotypes, under half of them owing to an unresolved V gene in the studies checked, with the rest unexplained. This sample gives 150,000 or so clones in total; approximately 88% of them show up just once. The ten largest clones represent 1% to 1.5% of the sample. The source material was PBMCs or T cells enriched from blood (not recorded which). The receptors derive from a woman in her twenties or thirties with acute COVID-19.

The chain employs TRBV27 and TRBJ1-6, with a possible D match to TRBD1 (5 bases). The CDR3 has 13 amino acids. The germline CDR1 and CDR2 sequences are MNHEY and SMNVEV (reference sequence). V gave up 6 bases and J gave up 11 bases, with 14 bases separating them. The CDR3 here is CASRWGVKTPLHF. In nucleotides, the CDR3 is TGTGCCAGCAGGTGGGGGGTTAAGACACCCCTCCACTTT.

This sequence joins TRBV29-1 and TRBJ2-1, with 15 bases matching TRBD2. The J segment lost 12 bases and the V segment lost 6 bases, leaving 9 bases of the junction unmatched. This CDR3 region has 14 residues. Germline V lookup: CDR1 SQVTM, CDR2 ANQGSEA. The CDR3 coding sequence is TGCAGCGTCGTAGGACTAGCGGGAGGGAGCGGGCAGTTCTTC. It translates to CSVVGLAGGSGQFF.

The rearrangement uses TRBV28 and TRBJ1-2, with a tentative D call TRBD1 (5 bases). The CDR3 is 12 amino acids. Trimming shortened V by 5 bases and J by 6 bases, and 10 bases separated the two germline ends. Germline V CDR1 and CDR2: MDHEN, SYDVKM. CDR3 protein: CASSRRQNGYTF. CDR3 bases: TGTGCCAGCAGTCGTCGACAGAATGGCTACACCTTC.

This clone was observed a single time. The V and J genes are TRBV10-3 and TRBJ2-3; no clear D. Trimming removed 6 bases from V and 6 bases from J, with 7 bases in between. Looked up from germline, CDR1 is ENHRY and CDR2 is SYGVKD. This CDR3 contains 11 residues. The CDR3 loop is CAISSPDTQYF. The CDR3 nucleotides read TGTGCCATCAGCTCCCCGGATACGCAGTATTTT.

This clone has a handful of counts. This chain links TRBV6-5 with TRBJ2-7, with a possible D match to TRBD1 (6 bases). Germline V gene sequence: CDR1 MNHEY, CDR2 SVGAGI. The ends were cut back, 4 bases at V and 1 base at J, with 11 bases in the middle. This CDR3 spans 14 amino acids. The CDR3 DNA sequence: TGTGCCAGCAGTTTACAGGGTGCATCCTACGAGCAGTACTTC. This codes for CASSLQGASYEQYF.

This sequence joins TRBV18 and TRBJ1-5; 9 bases match TRBD1. CDR3 length: 15 amino acids. Germline V gene sequence: CDR1 KGHSH, CDR2 LQKENI. V lost 6 bases and J lost 5; bases outside the gene matches: 8. For the CDR3, the DNA is TGTGCCAGCTCCTTAGGGACAGGGAGTTATCAGCCCCAGCATTTT. Translation gives CASSLGTGSYQPQHF. The full variable domain, completed using reference TRBV18 and TRBJ1-5, is NAGVMQNPRHLVRRRGQEARLRCSPMKGHSHVYWYRQLPEEGLKFMVYLQKENIIDESGMPKERFSAEFPKEGPSILRIQQVVRGDSAAYFCASSLGTGSYQPQHFGDGTRLSIL.

The chain links TRBV7-2 to TRBJ2-1; TRBD2 agrees at 15 bases. After removal of 8 bases from V and 4 bases from J, the junction contained 3 bases not matched to a gene. CDR1 is SGHTA, CDR2 FQGNSA, per germline. The CDR3 runs to 15 residues. CDR3 nucleotides: TGTGCCAGCGGACTAGCGGGAGGGAAGTACAATGAGCAGTTCTTC. Protein product: CASGLAGGKYNEQFF. Full variable domain (remainder filled in from reference TRBV7-2 and TRBJ2-1): GAGVSQSPSNKVTEKGKDVELRCDPISGHTALYWYRQSLGQGLEFLIYFQGNSAPDKSGLPSDRFSAERTGGSVSTLTIQRTQQEDSAVYLCASGLAGGKYNEQFFGPGTRLTVL.

V gene TRBV5-1 combines with J gene TRBJ2-7; tentative D call: TRBD1 (6 bases). Germline CDR1 is SGHRS and CDR2 is YFSETQ. The germline V and J ends were trimmed by 0 bases and 3 bases, with 13 bases remaining between them. This CDR3 comprises 15 residues. The CDR3 DNA follows: TGCGCCAGCAGCTTGGAGGCAGGGGTTTACTACGAGCAGTACTTC. Its protein product is CASSLEAGVYYEQYF.